This T cell receptor beta chain was sequenced in a study of CXCR3-negative and CXCR3-positive naive CD8 T cells. In germline, CDR1 is LGHDT, CDR2 YNNKEL (reference sequence). CDR3 length: 15 residues. On this clonotype itself: What it recognizes is unknown.

The libraries of TRB cDNA were prepared using 5' RACE with UMI labels. After re-calling the 5' RACE reads, TCRdb lists one entry per CDR3 protein, DNA absent. The sample has approximately 100,000 distinct CDR3 sequences; the top ten hold 0.35% to 0.4%. CD45RO-CCR7+CD27+CD95- marked naive CD8+ T cells. Study conclusions and caveats: Because surface CD5 did not distinguish the naive subsets, TCR strength was inferred from TRB CDR3 properties. The study found more hydrophobic TRB CDR3s in CXCR3-positive naive cells than in CXCR3-negative naive cells. Once cells were cryopreserved, CXCR3 expression went down partly, and most assays used fresh PBMCs.

This chain connects TRBV3-1 to TRBJ2-1; lacking DNA, the TRBD2 call made by TCRdb goes unchecked. The receptor comes from a human donor in good health. Some clones in this sample may be carry-over from other donors' samples. Input material: naive CXCR3+ CD8+ T cells from blood. Subset described: CD45RO-CCR7+CD27+CD95- naive CD8+ T cells expressing CXCR3 (TNR3+). Here the CDR3 reads CASSQDWRPMDEQFF.